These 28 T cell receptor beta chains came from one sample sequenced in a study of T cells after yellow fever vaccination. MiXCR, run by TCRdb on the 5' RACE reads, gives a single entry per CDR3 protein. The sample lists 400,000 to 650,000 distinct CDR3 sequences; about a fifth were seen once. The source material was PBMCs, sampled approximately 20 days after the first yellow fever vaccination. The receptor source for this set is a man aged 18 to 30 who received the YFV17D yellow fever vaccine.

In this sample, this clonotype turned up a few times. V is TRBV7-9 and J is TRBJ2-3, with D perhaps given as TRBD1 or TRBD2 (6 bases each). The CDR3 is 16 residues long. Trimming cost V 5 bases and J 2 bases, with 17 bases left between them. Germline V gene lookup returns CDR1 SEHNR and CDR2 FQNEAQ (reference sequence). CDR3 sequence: CASSPRTGAHTDTQYF. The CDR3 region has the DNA TGTGCCAGCAGCCCCCGCACGGGGGCGCACACAGATACGCAGTATTTT.

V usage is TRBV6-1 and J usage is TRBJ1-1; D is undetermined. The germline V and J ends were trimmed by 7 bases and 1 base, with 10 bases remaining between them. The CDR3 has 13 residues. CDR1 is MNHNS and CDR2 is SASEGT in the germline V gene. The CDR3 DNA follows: TGTGCCAGCACCCGGTTTTGGAACACTGAAGCTTTCTTT. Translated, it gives CASTRFWNTEAFF.

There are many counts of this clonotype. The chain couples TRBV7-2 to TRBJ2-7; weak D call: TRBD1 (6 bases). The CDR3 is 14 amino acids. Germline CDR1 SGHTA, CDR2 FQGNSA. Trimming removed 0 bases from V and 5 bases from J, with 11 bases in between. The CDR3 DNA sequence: TGTGCCAGCAGCTTAGCGAGGGGACACCACGAGCAGTACTTC. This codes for CASSLARGHHEQYF.

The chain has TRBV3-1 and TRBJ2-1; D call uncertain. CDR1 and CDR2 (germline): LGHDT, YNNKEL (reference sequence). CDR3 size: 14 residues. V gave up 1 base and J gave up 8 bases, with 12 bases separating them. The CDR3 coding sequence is TGTGCCAGCAGCCAAGTCGTTGGCAGCGATGAGCAGTTCTTC. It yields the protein CASSQVVGSDEQFF.

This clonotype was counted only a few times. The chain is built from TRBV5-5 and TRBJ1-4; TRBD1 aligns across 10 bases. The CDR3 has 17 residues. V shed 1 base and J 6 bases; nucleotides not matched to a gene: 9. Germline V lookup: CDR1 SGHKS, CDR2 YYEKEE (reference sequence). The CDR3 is CASSLLASGTGDEKLFF. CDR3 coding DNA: TGTGCCAGCAGCTTGCTTGCGTCCGGGACAGGGGATGAAAAACTGTTTTTT.

CDR3 in DNA: TGCAGTGCTCCCGACCAACGCTCTGGGGCCAACGTCCTGACTTTC. As protein: CSAPDQRSGANVLTF. This sequence joins TRBV20-1 and TRBJ2-6; D gene ambiguous. This CDR3 spans 15 amino acids. V lost 5 bases, J lost 0 bases, and 11 bases lay in between. The germline V gene encodes CDR1 DFQATT and CDR2 SNEGSKA (reference sequence).

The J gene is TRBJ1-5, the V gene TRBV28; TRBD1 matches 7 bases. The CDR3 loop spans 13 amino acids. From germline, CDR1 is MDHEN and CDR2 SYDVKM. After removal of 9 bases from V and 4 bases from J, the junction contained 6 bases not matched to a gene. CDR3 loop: CASTETGNQPQHF. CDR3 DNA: TGTGCCAGTACCGAGACAGGGAATCAGCCCCAGCATTTT. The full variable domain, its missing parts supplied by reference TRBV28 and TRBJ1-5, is DVKVTQSSRYLVKRTGEKVFLECVQDMDHENMFWYRQDPGLGLRLIYFSYDVKMKEKGDIPEGYSVSREKKERFSLILESASTNQTSMYLCASTETGNQPQHFGDGTRLSIL.

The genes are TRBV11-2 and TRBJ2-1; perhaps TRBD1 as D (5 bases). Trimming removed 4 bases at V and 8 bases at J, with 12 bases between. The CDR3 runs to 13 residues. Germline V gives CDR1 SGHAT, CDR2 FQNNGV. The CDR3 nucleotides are TGTGCCAGCAGCTCTTCAGGGTACGATGAGCAGTTCTTC. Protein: CASSSSGYDEQFF.

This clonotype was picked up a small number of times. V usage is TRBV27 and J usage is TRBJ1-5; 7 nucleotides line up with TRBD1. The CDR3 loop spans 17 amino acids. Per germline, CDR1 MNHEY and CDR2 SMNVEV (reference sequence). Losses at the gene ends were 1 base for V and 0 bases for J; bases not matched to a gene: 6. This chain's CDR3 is CASSLYQGGRSNQPQHF. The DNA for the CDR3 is TGTGCCAGCAGTTTATACCAGGGGGGACGTAGCAATCAGCCCCAGCATTTT.

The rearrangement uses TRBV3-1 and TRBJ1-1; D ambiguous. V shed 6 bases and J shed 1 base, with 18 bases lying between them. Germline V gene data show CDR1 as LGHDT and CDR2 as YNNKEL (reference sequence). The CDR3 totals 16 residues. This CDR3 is CASSLYLSEGNTEAFF. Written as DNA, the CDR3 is TGTGCCAGCAGTCTCTATCTAAGTGAGGGGAACACTGAAGCTTTCTTT.

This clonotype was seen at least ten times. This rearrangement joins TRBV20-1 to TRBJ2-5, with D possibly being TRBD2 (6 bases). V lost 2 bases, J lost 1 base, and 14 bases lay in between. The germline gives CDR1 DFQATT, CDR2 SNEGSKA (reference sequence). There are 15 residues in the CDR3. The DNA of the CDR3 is TGCAGTGCTAGAAAGGTGGGGGGACTCCAAGAGACCCAGTACTTC. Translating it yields CSARKVGGLQETQYF.

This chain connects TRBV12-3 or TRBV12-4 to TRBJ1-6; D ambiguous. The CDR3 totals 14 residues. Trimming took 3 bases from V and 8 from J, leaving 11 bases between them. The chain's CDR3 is CASSFGQAHSPLHF. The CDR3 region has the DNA TGTGCCAGCAGTTTTGGGCAGGCCCATTCACCCCTCCACTTT.

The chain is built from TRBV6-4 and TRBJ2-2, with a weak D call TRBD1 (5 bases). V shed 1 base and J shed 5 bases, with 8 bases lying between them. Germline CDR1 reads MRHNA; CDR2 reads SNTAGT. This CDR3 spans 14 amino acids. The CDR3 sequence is CASSDWGETGELFF. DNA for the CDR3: TGTGCCAGCAGTGACTGGGGCGAAACCGGGGAGCTGTTTTTT.

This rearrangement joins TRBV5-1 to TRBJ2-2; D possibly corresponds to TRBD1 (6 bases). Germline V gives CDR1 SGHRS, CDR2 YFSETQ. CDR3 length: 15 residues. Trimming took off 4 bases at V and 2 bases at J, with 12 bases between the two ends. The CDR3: CASSMGQRNTGELFF. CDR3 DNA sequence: TGCGCCAGCAGCATGGGACAAAGAAACACCGGGGAGCTGTTTTTT.

In DNA form, the CDR3 reads TGTGCCAGCAGTTATAGCGGGGGGGCCTTCACAGATACGCAGTATTTT. This translates into CASSYSGGAFTDTQYF. This chain joins TRBV6-5 and TRBJ2-3; 11 nucleotides align to TRBD2. The CDR3 is 16 residues long. The ends lost 3 bases at V and 2 bases at J; junction bases unmatched: 4. Germline V gives CDR1 MNHEY, CDR2 SVGAGI.

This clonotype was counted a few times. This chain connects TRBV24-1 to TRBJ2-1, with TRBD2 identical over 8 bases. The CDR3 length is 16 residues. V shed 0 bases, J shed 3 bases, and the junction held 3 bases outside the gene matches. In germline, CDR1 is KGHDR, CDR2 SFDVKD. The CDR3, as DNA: TGTGCCACCAGTGATTTGACTAGCGGACTCTACAATGAGCAGTTCTTC. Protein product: CATSDLTSGLYNEQFF.

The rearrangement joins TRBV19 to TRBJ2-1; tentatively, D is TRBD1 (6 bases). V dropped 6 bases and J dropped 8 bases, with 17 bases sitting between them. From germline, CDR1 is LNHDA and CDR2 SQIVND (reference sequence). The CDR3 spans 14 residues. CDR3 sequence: CASRAARGWDEQFF. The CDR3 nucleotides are TGTGCCAGTAGGGCGGCCAGGGGTTGGGATGAGCAGTTCTTC.

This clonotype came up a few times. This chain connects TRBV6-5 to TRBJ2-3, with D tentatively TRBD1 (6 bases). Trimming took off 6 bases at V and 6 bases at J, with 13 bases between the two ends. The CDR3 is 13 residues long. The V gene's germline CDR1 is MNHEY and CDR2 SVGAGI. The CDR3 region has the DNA TGTGCCAGCAGCCCCGGACAGTTGGATACGCAGTATTTT. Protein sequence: CASSPGQLDTQYF.

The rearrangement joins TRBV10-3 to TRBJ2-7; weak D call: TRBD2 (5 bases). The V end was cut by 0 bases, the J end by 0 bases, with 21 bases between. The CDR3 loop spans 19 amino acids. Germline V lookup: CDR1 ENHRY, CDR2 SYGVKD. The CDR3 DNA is TGTGCCATCAGTGAGTCTTCGAACGGCGGGTCCCTTAGCTCCTACGAGCAGTACTTC. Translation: CAISESSNGGSLSSYEQYF.

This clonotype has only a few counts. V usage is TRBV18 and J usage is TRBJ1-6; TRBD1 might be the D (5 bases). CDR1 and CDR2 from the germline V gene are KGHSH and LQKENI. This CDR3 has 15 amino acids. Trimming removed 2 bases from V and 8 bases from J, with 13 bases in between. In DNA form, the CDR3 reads TGTGCCAGCTCACCAAAGGGACTGTATTATTCACCCCTCCACTTT. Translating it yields CASSPKGLYYSPLHF.

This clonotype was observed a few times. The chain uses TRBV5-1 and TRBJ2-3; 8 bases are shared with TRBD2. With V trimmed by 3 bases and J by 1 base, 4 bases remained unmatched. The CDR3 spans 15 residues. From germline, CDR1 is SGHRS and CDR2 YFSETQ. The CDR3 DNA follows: TGCGCCAGCAGCTGGTCCGGGGGGGGCACAGATACGCAGTATTTT. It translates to CASSWSGGGTDTQYF. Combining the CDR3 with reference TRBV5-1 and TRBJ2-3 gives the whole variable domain KAGVTQTPRYLIKTRGQQVTLSCSPISGHRSVSWYQQTPGQGLQFLFEYFSETQRNKGNFPGRFSGRQFSNSRSEMNVSTLELGDSALYLCASSWSGGGTDTQYFGPGTRLTVL.

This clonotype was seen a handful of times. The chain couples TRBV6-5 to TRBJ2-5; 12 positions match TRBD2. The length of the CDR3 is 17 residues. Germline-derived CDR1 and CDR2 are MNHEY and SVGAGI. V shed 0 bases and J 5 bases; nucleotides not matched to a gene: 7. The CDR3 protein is CASSYSASGGAWETQYF. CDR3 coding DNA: TGTGCCAGCAGTTACTCAGCTAGCGGGGGGGCTTGGGAGACCCAGTACTTC.

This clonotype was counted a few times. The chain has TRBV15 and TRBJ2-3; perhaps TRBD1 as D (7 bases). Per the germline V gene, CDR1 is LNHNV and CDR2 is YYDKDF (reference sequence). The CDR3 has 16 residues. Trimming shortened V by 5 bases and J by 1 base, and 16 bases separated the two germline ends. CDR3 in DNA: TGTGCCACCAGCGGACTACGGGACAGCCGCACAGATACGCAGTATTTT. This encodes CATSGLRDSRTDTQYF.

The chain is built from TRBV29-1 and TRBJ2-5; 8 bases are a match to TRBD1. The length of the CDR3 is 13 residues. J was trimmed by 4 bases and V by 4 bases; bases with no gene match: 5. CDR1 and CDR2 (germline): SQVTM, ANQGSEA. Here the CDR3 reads CSVGDRSPETQYF. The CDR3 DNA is TGCAGCGTTGGGGACAGGTCCCCAGAGACCCAGTACTTC.

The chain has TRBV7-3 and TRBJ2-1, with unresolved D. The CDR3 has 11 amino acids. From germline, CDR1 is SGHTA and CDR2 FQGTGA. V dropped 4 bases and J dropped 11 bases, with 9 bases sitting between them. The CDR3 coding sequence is TGTGCCAGCAGCTCAAACAACCAGCAGTTCTTC. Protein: CASSSNNQQFF.

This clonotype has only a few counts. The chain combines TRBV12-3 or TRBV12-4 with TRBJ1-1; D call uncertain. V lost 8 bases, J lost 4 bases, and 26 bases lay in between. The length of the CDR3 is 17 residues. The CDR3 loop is CASGVYRFGGGPTEAFF. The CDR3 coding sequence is TGTGCCAGCGGAGTTTACCGGTTTGGAGGCGGTCCCACTGAAGCTTTCTTT.

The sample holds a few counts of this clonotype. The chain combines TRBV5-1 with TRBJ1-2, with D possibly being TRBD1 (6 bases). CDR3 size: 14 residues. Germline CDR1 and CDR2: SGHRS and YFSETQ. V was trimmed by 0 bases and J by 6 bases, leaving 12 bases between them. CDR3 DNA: TGCGCCAGCAGCTTGGCAGGGGCAGGGGATGGCTACACCTTC. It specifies CASSLAGAGDGYTF.

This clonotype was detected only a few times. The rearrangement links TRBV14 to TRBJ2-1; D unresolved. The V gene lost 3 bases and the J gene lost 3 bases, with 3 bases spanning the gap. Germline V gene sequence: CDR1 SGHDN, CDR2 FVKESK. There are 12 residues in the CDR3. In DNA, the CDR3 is TGTGCCAGCAGCCAGAACTACAATGAGCAGTTCTTC. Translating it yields CASSQNYNEQFF.